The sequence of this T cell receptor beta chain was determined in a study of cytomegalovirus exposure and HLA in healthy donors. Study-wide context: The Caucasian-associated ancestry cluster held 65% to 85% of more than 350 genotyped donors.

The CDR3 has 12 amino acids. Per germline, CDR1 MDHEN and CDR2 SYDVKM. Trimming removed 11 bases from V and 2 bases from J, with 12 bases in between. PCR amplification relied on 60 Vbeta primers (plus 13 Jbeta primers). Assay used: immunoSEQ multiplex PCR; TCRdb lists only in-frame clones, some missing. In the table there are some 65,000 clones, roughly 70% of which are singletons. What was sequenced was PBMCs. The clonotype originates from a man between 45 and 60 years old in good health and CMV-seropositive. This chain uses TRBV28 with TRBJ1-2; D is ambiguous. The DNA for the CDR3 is TGTGCCTTATCGCGAGGGAACTATGGCTACACCTTC. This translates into CALSRGNYGYTF.